This TCR beta chain is drawn from a study of PD-L1 blockade in urothelial cancer. In germline, CDR1 is SGHNT, CDR2 YENEEA. The V gene end was trimmed by 2 bases and the J gene end by 7 bases; junction bases not matched to a gene: 6. The CDR3 covers 15 residues. Time point indicated: peripheral blood 6 weeks after treatment start. Every PCR was spiked with synthetic TCR analog templates. Clones were sequenced by immunoSEQ multiplex PCR, and TCRdb holds only the in-frame ones, with some missing. The repertoire consists of more than 45,000 clones, with 70% to 90% occurring once and the leading ten covering 8% to 13%.

This receptor was obtained from a man aged 55-75 years with urothelial cancer. This specimen was PBMCs, taken around atezolizumab (anti-PD-L1) treatment. This rearrangement joins TRBV11-3 to TRBJ2-1, with 9 bases fitting TRBD2. In nucleotides, the CDR3 is TGTGCCAGCAGCTTATTAAGCGGGGGGATGAATGAGCAGTTCTTC. Residues: CASSLLSGGMNEQFF.